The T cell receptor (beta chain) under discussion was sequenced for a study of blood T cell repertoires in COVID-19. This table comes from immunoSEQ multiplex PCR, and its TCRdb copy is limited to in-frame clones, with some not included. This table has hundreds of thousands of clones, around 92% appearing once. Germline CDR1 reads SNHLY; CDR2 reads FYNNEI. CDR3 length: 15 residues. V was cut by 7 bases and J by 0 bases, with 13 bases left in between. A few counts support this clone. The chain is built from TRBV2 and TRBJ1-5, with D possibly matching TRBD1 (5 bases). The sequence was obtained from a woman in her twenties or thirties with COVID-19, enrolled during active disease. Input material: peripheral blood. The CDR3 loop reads CASKSDKNSNQPQHF. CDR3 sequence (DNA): TGTGCCAGCAAGTCGGACAAGAATAGCAATCAGCCCCAGCATTTT.